Following are 27 T cell receptor beta chains from one sample sequenced in a study of technical replicates of blood from a handful of donors. Sequencing was performed with immunoSEQ multiplex PCR; in TCRdb, only in-frame clones are kept and a portion is missing. The profile covers 50,000 to 70,000 clones, with 75% to 90% appearing a single time and less than 6% taken by the ten largest. The sequenced sample consisted of PBMCs. The receptors here all came from a human donor in good health. Some clones in this sample may be carry-over from other donors' samples.

DNA of the CDR3: TGTGCCAGCAGTGTGACAGGGCGAGAGACCCAGTACTTC. It codes for CASSVTGRETQYF. This chain links TRBV6-1 with TRBJ2-5; the match to TRBD1 covers 7 bases. Germline CDR1 MNHNS, CDR2 SASEGT. The CDR3 consists of 13 residues. V shed 4 bases and J 4 bases; nucleotides not matched to a gene: 3.

The chain links TRBV10-2 to TRBJ1-2, with 8 bases matching TRBD1. Germline CDR1 is WSHSY and CDR2 is SAAADI. The CDR3 contains 15 residues. Trimming cost V 4 bases and J 10 bases; bases outside gene matches: 14. CDR3: CASSASPTGQGDYTF. CDR3 DNA sequence: TGCGCCAGCAGTGCCTCCCCTACAGGACAGGGCGACTACACCTTC.

This chain connects TRBV5-8 to TRBJ2-3; D may be TRBD2 (5 bases). Trimming stripped 0 bases from V and 1 base from J, with 12 bases between. CDR1 SGHTS and CDR2 YDEGEE come from the germline V gene. The CDR3 runs to 16 residues. CDR3 region: CASSLATDFRTDTQYF. CDR3 DNA: TGTGCCAGCAGCTTGGCCACGGACTTCCGCACAGATACGCAGTATTTT.

The chain links TRBV7-2 to TRBJ2-2; TRBD2 is a possible D gene (6 bases). The CDR3 extends over 14 amino acids. V was shortened by 3 bases and J by 4 bases, with 9 bases between the two germline ends. Germline lookup yields CDR1 SGHTA and CDR2 FQGNSA. In nucleotides, the CDR3 is TGTGCCAGCAGCTTGACCGGGAGCACCGGGGAGCTGTTTTTT. Its translation: CASSLTGSTGELFF.

The rearrangement joins TRBV2 to TRBJ1-1; possibly TRBD1 for D (6 bases). The CDR3 is made up of 15 amino acids. Trimming removed 6 bases at V and 1 base at J, with 15 bases between. CDR1 and CDR2 (germline): SNHLY, FYNNEI. Here the CDR3 reads CASRRNRDKNTEAFF. The DNA for the CDR3 is TGTGCCAGCAGACGGAACCGGGACAAGAACACTGAAGCTTTCTTT.

The rearrangement joins TRBV5-8 to TRBJ1-5; no clear D. Germline CDR1 SGHTS, CDR2 YDEGEE. The CDR3 is 13 amino acids. Trimming stripped 4 bases from V and 7 bases from J, with 12 bases between. The CDR3 DNA sequence: TGTGCCAGCAGCCTGCACCGGGAACAGCCCCAGCATTTT. Protein: CASSLHREQPQHF.

The CDR3 region has the DNA TGTGCCAGCAGACCTCCGGGACAGGGGAGGGGAGAGAACACTGAAGCTTTCTTT. Translated: CASRPPGQGRGENTEAFF. The genes are TRBV5-4 and TRBJ1-1; the match to TRBD1 covers 10 bases. The CDR3 spans 18 residues. The germline V gene encodes CDR1 SGHNT and CDR2 YYREEE (reference sequence). Unmatched junction bases numbered 14, after V lost 5 bases and J lost 1 base.

The gene calls are TRBV29-1 and TRBJ1-2, with a tentative D call TRBD1 (6 bases). The CDR3 has 13 residues. Germline CDR1 and CDR2: SQVTM and ANQGSEA. The ends were cut back, 3 bases at V and 8 bases at J, with 16 bases in the middle. The CDR3 coding sequence is TGCAGCGTTGAGGGGGGGGGCCTTAGAGGCTACACCTTC. It yields the protein CSVEGGGLRGYTF. The whole variable domain, filled in from reference TRBV29-1 and TRBJ1-2, reads SAVISQKPSRDICQRGTSLTIQCQVDSQVTMMFWYRQQPGQSLTLIATANQGSEATYESGFVIDKFPISRPNLTFSTLTVSNMSPEDSSIYLCSVEGGGLRGYTFGSGTRLTVV.

The chain joins TRBV18 to TRBJ1-1; 10 bases are a match to TRBD1. CDR1 is KGHSH, CDR2 LQKENI, per germline. This CDR3 contains 15 residues. The V gene end was trimmed by 2 bases and the J gene end by 4 bases; junction bases not matched to a gene: 4. This CDR3 reads CASSPWTGGVTEAFF. CDR3 in DNA: TGTGCCAGCTCACCATGGACAGGGGGTGTCACTGAAGCTTTCTTT.

The chain has TRBV19 and TRBJ1-5; D might be TRBD1 (5 bases). V gave up 6 bases and J gave up 5 bases, with 14 bases separating them. Germline V lookup: CDR1 LNHDA, CDR2 SQIVND (reference sequence). This CDR3 has 14 residues. The CDR3 sequence is CASSPGWRDQPQHF. The CDR3 bases are TGTGCCAGTAGCCCAGGGTGGCGAGATCAGCCCCAGCATTTT.

The V and J genes are TRBV30 and TRBJ2-3; 14 bases line up with TRBD2. V was pared by 5 bases and J by 4 bases, with 8 bases of the junction left unmatched. The CDR3 covers 16 residues. Germline loops: CDR1 GTSNPN, CDR2 SVGIG (reference sequence). This CDR3 is CAWAQGLAGVADTQYF. The CDR3 bases are TGTGCCTGGGCCCAGGGACTAGCGGGAGTCGCAGATACGCAGTATTTT.

This chain links TRBV6-5 with TRBJ2-1; TRBD1 agrees at 11 bases. The CDR3 loop spans 16 amino acids. Germline V gene lookup returns CDR1 MNHEY and CDR2 SVGAGI. Unmatched junction bases numbered 4, after V lost 0 bases and J lost 6 bases. The CDR3 nucleotides read TGTGCCAGCAGTTACTCTCCGGGACAGGGGGGCAATGAGCAGTTCTTC. Protein sequence: CASSYSPGQGGNEQFF.

The V and J genes are TRBV10-3 and TRBJ1-3, with no clear D. CDR1 is ENHRY and CDR2 is SYGVKD in the germline V gene. The CDR3 extends over 12 amino acids. Trimming left V 8 bases short and J 0 bases short, with 5 bases between. The CDR3 DNA follows: TGTGCCATCCAGTCCTCTGGAAACACCATATATTTT. Translation: CAIQSSGNTIYF.

The rearrangement joins TRBV6-5 to TRBJ2-7; 12 bases match TRBD1. Germline V lookup: CDR1 MNHEY, CDR2 SVGAGI. The CDR3 is 13 residues long. J was trimmed by 2 bases and V by 9 bases; bases with no gene match: 2. The CDR3 spells CASRDRGPYEQYF. CDR3 nucleotides: TGTGCCAGTCGGGACAGGGGGCCCTACGAGCAGTACTTC.

The chain recombines TRBV6-5 with TRBJ1-1; D is undetermined. Germline CDR1 and CDR2: MNHEY and SVGAGI. This CDR3 spans 15 amino acids. Trimming pared 2 bases from V and 0 bases from J, leaving 10 bases between. The CDR3 DNA follows: TGTGCCAGCAGTTACCGTGGACTCCTGAACACTGAAGCTTTCTTT. Protein product: CASSYRGLLNTEAFF.

The rearrangement joins TRBV27 to TRBJ2-1; 13 nucleotides align to TRBD2. CDR3 length: 15 residues. V trimming: 6 bases; J trimming: 2 bases; junction bases outside the gene matches: 1. Per the germline V gene, CDR1 is MNHEY and CDR2 is SMNVEV (reference sequence). The CDR3 spells CASRGLAGTYNEQFF. The CDR3, as DNA: TGTGCCAGCAGGGGACTAGCGGGGACCTACAATGAGCAGTTCTTC.

CDR3 loop: CASSLRTVSTDTQYF. The CDR3 DNA reads TGTGCCAGCAGCTTAAGGACTGTTAGCACAGATACGCAGTATTTT. The genes are TRBV7-2 and TRBJ2-3, with a possible D match to TRBD2 (5 bases). V lost 2 bases to trimming and J lost 0 bases, with 9 bases between them. This CDR3 contains 15 residues. In germline, CDR1 is SGHTA, CDR2 FQGNSA.

V is TRBV19 and J is TRBJ1-1, with 9 bases that match TRBD1. There are 14 residues in the CDR3. CDR1 is LNHDA and CDR2 is SQIVND in the germline V gene (reference sequence). Trimming took 7 bases from V and 6 from J; bases not matched to a gene: 9. CDR3 residues: CASTLQGAVSEAFF. The CDR3 DNA is TGTGCCAGTACCTTACAGGGGGCGGTTTCTGAAGCTTTCTTT.

The chain combines TRBV7-8 with TRBJ2-1; TRBD2 is a possible D gene (6 bases). V lost 4 bases, J lost 7 bases, and 23 bases lay in between. The length of the CDR3 is 17 residues. Germline values: CDR1 SGHVS, CDR2 FQNEAQ. This CDR3 is CASSSLRGIRRYNEQFF. The CDR3 region has the DNA TGTGCCAGCAGCTCCCTCCGCGGGATCCGGAGATATAATGAGCAGTTCTTC.

The chain is built from TRBV2 and TRBJ2-1, with 12 positions matching TRBD2. The CDR3 runs to 18 residues. Germline values: CDR1 SNHLY, CDR2 FYNNEI. The ends lost 6 bases at V and 7 bases at J; junction bases unmatched: 16. The CDR3 region is CASRDIGTSGPSGNEQFF. CDR3 nucleotide sequence: TGTGCCAGCAGGGATATAGGGACTAGCGGGCCTTCGGGGAATGAGCAGTTCTTC.

This rearrangement joins TRBV18 to TRBJ2-3; TRBD2 is a possible D gene (5 bases). V was pared by 0 bases and J by 3 bases, with 7 bases between. Per the germline V gene, CDR1 is KGHSH and CDR2 is LQKENI. The CDR3 extends over 14 amino acids. The CDR3 bases are TGTGCCAGCTCACCACCTCGCGGGACAGATACGCAGTATTTT. The encoded protein is CASSPPRGTDTQYF.

This clone was counted a few times. V and J are TRBV6-6 and TRBJ1-5; 7 nucleotides agree with TRBD1. This CDR3 region has 14 residues. Germline values: CDR1 MNHNY, CDR2 SVGAGI (reference sequence). The ends lost 6 bases at V and 6 bases at J; junction bases unmatched: 8. CDR3 residues: CASSGTVVGQPQHF. The CDR3 nucleotides are TGTGCCAGCAGCGGGACAGTGGTCGGTCAGCCCCAGCATTTT.

This chain joins TRBV2 and TRBJ2-1; no reliable D call. The length of the CDR3 is 13 residues. Germline CDR1 and CDR2: SNHLY and FYNNEI. V gave up 4 bases and J gave up 0 bases, with 4 bases separating them. CDR3 residues: CASSAYSYNEQFF. CDR3 nucleotides: TGTGCCAGCAGTGCGTACTCCTACAATGAGCAGTTCTTC.

This clone was seen more than once but under ten times. The chain joins TRBV30 to TRBJ1-1; D uncertain. Germline V gene sequence: CDR1 GTSNPN, CDR2 SVGIG (reference sequence). This CDR3 is 13 amino acids long. V dropped 2 bases and J dropped 1 base, with 8 bases sitting between them. This CDR3 reads CAWSRQANTEAFF. CDR3 nucleotide sequence: TGTGCCTGGAGTCGGCAGGCGAACACTGAAGCTTTCTTT.

The V and J genes are TRBV7-3 and TRBJ2-5; TRBD2 is a possible D gene (6 bases). The V and J ends lost 5 bases and 5 bases respectively, with 12 bases between them. Germline values: CDR1 SGHTA, CDR2 FQGTGA. This CDR3 spans 13 amino acids. As DNA, the CDR3 is TGTGCCAGCAGCATTACCCGGGGGGAGACCCAGTACTTC. It translates to CASSITRGETQYF.

This chain connects TRBV29-1 to TRBJ2-1, with 13 bases that match TRBD2. V was pared by 2 bases and J by 4 bases, with 2 bases of the junction left unmatched. This CDR3 is built from 15 residues. Per germline, CDR1 SQVTM and CDR2 ANQGSEA. As DNA, the CDR3 is TGCAGCGTTGAACGGACTAGCGGGAGTTACAATGAGCAGTTCTTC. Translated, it gives CSVERTSGSYNEQFF.

CDR3 DNA: TGTGGGAGCCACCCCGCTACTGGAAACACCATATATTTT. Amino acids: CGSHPATGNTIYF. The V call is TRBV6-6, the J call TRBJ1-3; D is unclear. Germline-derived CDR1 and CDR2 are MNHNY and SVGAGI (reference sequence). The CDR3 runs to 13 residues.